These 28 T cell receptor beta chains came from one sample sequenced in a study of cytomegalovirus exposure and HLA in healthy donors. 60 Vbeta and 13 Jbeta primers were used in PCR. Here immunoSEQ multiplex PCR was the method, and the copy in TCRdb shows in-frame clones only, minus some. Of about 120,000 clones in the sample, roughly 80% were seen once. Sequenced sample: PBMCs. Source of these receptors: a woman aged 25 to 39 in good health and CMV-seropositive.

The chain carries TRBV18 and TRBJ2-7, with D tentatively TRBD1 (5 bases). The length of the CDR3 is 13 residues. V was shortened by 4 bases and J by 3 bases, with 10 bases between the two germline ends. In germline, CDR1 is KGHSH, CDR2 LQKENI. This chain's CDR3 is CASSRGQGYEQYF. For the CDR3, the DNA is TGTGCCAGCTCACGTGGCCAGGGCTACGAGCAGTACTTC.

V and J are TRBV30 and TRBJ1-1, with a tentative D call TRBD1 (5 bases). V gave up 0 bases and J gave up 4 bases, with 9 bases separating them. This CDR3 comprises 13 residues. In germline, CDR1 is GTSNPN, CDR2 SVGIG (reference sequence). CDR3 DNA sequence: TGTGCCTGGAGTGTCTCAGGGCCCACTGAAGCTTTCTTT. Its protein is CAWSVSGPTEAFF.

The V and J genes are TRBV10-3 and TRBJ2-3, with D tentatively TRBD1 (5 bases). V was clipped by 3 bases and J by 2 bases, with 12 bases between them. Germline V gene sequence: CDR1 ENHRY, CDR2 SYGVKD. This CDR3 spans 15 amino acids. CDR3 sequence: CAISEYDRDTDTQYF. The DNA of the CDR3 is TGTGCCATCAGTGAATACGACAGAGACACAGATACGCAGTATTTT.

This clone was counted a few times. The chain combines TRBV12-5 with TRBJ1-2, with D tentatively TRBD1 (6 bases). This CDR3 is 17 amino acids long. Germline V lookup: CDR1 LGHNT, CDR2 FRNRAP. Trimming shortened V by 1 base and J by 3 bases, and 18 bases separated the two germline ends. The DNA for the CDR3 is TGTGCTAGTGGTTTGGACCTCGGGGTAGGGGGAGACTATGGCTACACCTTC. This sequence encodes CASGLDLGVGGDYGYTF. Combining the CDR3 with reference TRBV12-5 and TRBJ1-2 gives the whole variable domain DARVTQTPRHKVTEMGQEVTMRCQPILGHNTVFWYRQTMMQGLELLAYFRNRAPLDDSGMPKDRFSAEMPDATLATLKIQPSEPRDSAVYFCASGLDLGVGGDYGYTFGSGTRLTVV.

The chain employs TRBV6-5 and TRBJ1-1; unclear D gene. The CDR3 consists of 14 residues. In germline, CDR1 is MNHEY, CDR2 SVGAGI. V was trimmed by 2 bases and J by 7 bases, leaving 14 bases between them. CDR3 region: CASSYQFGQVEAFF. In DNA, the CDR3 is TGTGCCAGCAGTTACCAATTTGGGCAGGTTGAAGCTTTCTTT.

This sequence joins TRBV6-5 and TRBJ1-1, with 7 nucleotides matching TRBD1. The CDR3 totals 13 residues. CDR1 is MNHEY and CDR2 is SVGAGI in the germline V gene. Trimming removed 5 bases from V and 4 bases from J; junction bases left unmatched: 4. In DNA, the CDR3 is TGTGCCAGCAGTATCGGACAGGCCACTGAAGCTTTCTTT. This translates into CASSIGQATEAFF.

CDR3: CASSERGTNEKLFF. CDR3 in DNA: TGTGCCAGCAGTGAAAGGGGTACTAATGAAAAACTGTTTTTT. The J gene is TRBJ1-4, the V gene TRBV6-1, with D perhaps matching TRBD1 (5 bases). From germline, CDR1 is MNHNS and CDR2 SASEGT. The V end lost 2 bases, the J end lost 2 bases, and 6 bases lay between the germline ends. The CDR3 consists of 14 residues.

The table lists this clone with a count of one. The chain uses TRBV2 and TRBJ1-3; 8 nucleotides agree with TRBD1. The germline V gene has CDR1 SNHLY and CDR2 FYNNEI. The junction had 5 bases not matched to a gene; V was cut back by 6 bases and J by 1 base. CDR3 length equals 15 residues. CDR3 bases: TGTGCCAGCAGCGTTGACAGGGGATCTGGAAACACCATATATTTT. This translates into CASSVDRGSGNTIYF. The full variable domain, with the rest looked up from reference TRBV2 and TRBJ1-3, is EPEVTQTPSHQVTQMGQEVILRCVPISNHLYFYWYRQILGQKVEFLVSFYNNEISEKSEIFDDQFSVERPDGSNFTLKIRSTKLEDSAMYFCASSVDRGSGNTIYFGEGSWLTVV.

V usage is TRBV4-1 and J usage is TRBJ2-1, with D tentatively TRBD2 (7 bases). Trimming pared 0 bases from V and 4 bases from J, leaving 16 bases between. The V gene's germline CDR1 is MGHRA and CDR2 YSYEKL. The CDR3 extends over 17 amino acids. CDR3 coding DNA: TGCGCCAGCAGCCAAGATGGGGGGGCGGGATTTTACAATGAGCAGTTCTTC. As protein: CASSQDGGAGFYNEQFF.

The chain combines TRBV29-1 with TRBJ2-1; D might be TRBD1 (6 bases). The CDR3 is 15 residues long. Germline lookup yields CDR1 SQVTM and CDR2 ANQGSEA. Trimming cost V 1 base and J 2 bases, with 12 bases left between them. The CDR3: CSVEGQGRTYNEQFF. Written as DNA, the CDR3 is TGCAGCGTTGAAGGGCAGGGGCGTACCTACAATGAGCAGTTCTTC.

The chain uses TRBV5-4 and TRBJ1-3, with 9 bases aligning to TRBD1. The CDR3 extends over 20 amino acids. Unmatched junction bases numbered 19, after V lost 4 bases and J lost 2 bases. The V gene's germline CDR1 is SGHNT and CDR2 YYREEE (reference sequence). DNA of the CDR3: TGTGCCAGCAGCCCCGCCGGCCAACTACAGGGGGCGGCTCCTGGAAACACCATATATTTT. Translation gives CASSPAGQLQGAAPGNTIYF.

This clone appeared once. The J gene is TRBJ2-1, the V gene TRBV5-1; 9 bases line up with TRBD2. The germline V gene encodes CDR1 SGHRS and CDR2 YFSETQ. V trimming: 0 bases; J trimming: 2 bases; junction bases outside the gene matches: 3. The CDR3 runs to 16 residues. The CDR3 bases are TGCGCCAGCAGCTTGGGGCCTAGCGGGACCTACAATGAGCAGTTCTTC. This codes for CASSLGPSGTYNEQFF.

The chain has TRBV4-1 and TRBJ2-7; D is perhaps TRBD2 (6 bases). The CDR3 extends over 16 amino acids. V was clipped by 1 base and J by 0 bases, with 13 bases between them. Germline V gene data show CDR1 as MGHRA and CDR2 as YSYEKL. CDR3 DNA: TGCGCCAGCAGCCAAGTTGTAGCGGAGGGCTCCTACGAGCAGTACTTC. This sequence encodes CASSQVVAEGSYEQYF.

V and J are TRBV6-5 and TRBJ2-5; tentatively, D is TRBD2 (5 bases). The CDR3 is 15 amino acids. Germline V gene data show CDR1 as MNHEY and CDR2 as SVGAGI. Trimming left V 8 bases short and J 3 bases short, with 19 bases between. This chain's CDR3 is CASLKYLGLEETQYF. The DNA of the CDR3 is TGTGCCAGCCTCAAGTACCTTGGACTGGAAGAGACCCAGTACTTC.

Points on this clone: The sample has other DNA sequences that encode this CDR3 too. CDR3 residues: CSCKEEAAYEQYF. For the CDR3, the DNA is TGTTCTTGCAAGGAGGAGGCGGCCTACGAGCAGTACTTC. The chain has TRBV2 and TRBJ2-7; D possibly corresponds to TRBD2 (5 bases). The CDR3 consists of 13 residues. Per the germline V gene, CDR1 is SNHLY and CDR2 is FYNNEI. Variable domain in full (rest from reference TRBV2 and TRBJ2-7): EPEVTQTPSHQVTQMGQEVILRCVPISNHLYFYWYRQILGQKVEFLVSFYNNEISEKSEIFDDQFSVERPDGSNFTLKIRSTKLEDSAMYFCSCKEEAAYEQYFGPGTRLTVT.

V is TRBV25-1 and J is TRBJ1-2, with D unclear. There are 15 residues in the CDR3. The germline V and J ends were trimmed by 1 base and 10 bases, with 19 bases remaining between them. Germline V gene lookup returns CDR1 MGHDK and CDR2 SYGVNS. CDR3 coding DNA: TGTGCCAGCAGTGAATTGGGCAAAGGTGCCGAGTTCTACACCTTC. Encoded protein: CASSELGKGAEFYTF.

This clone showed up just once. The chain is built from TRBV7-8 and TRBJ2-1; TRBD1 might be the D (5 bases). V was shortened by 6 bases and J by 8 bases, with 11 bases between the two germline ends. The CDR3 consists of 12 residues. CDR1 and CDR2 (germline): SGHVS, FQNEAQ. CDR3 sequence (DNA): TGTGCCAGCAGGGACCTAGGGGATGAGCAGTTCTTC. As protein: CASRDLGDEQFF.

J is TRBJ2-5 and V is TRBV19, with 7 positions matching TRBD2. The germline gives CDR1 LNHDA, CDR2 SQIVND (reference sequence). This CDR3 region has 14 residues. With V trimmed by 6 bases and J by 7 bases, 11 bases remained unmatched. The CDR3, as DNA: TGTGCCAGTAGAACGGGGGGTGATTTAGGGACCCAGTACTTC. This translates into CASRTGGDLGTQYF. Looking up the rest from reference TRBV19 and TRBJ2-5 gives the full variable domain: DGGITQSPKYLFRKEGQNVTLSCEQNLNHDAMYWYRQDPGQGLRLIYYSQIVNDFQKGDIAEGYSVSREKKESFPLTVTSAQKNPTAFYLCASRTGGDLGTQYFGPGTRLLVL.

The chain is built from TRBV6-5 and TRBJ1-1; D is ambiguous. The CDR3 is 14 amino acids. Germline V lookup: CDR1 MNHEY, CDR2 SVGAGI. Trimming took off 5 bases at V and 4 bases at J, with 14 bases between the two ends. The CDR3 nucleotides are TGTGCCAGCAGTAGCTACGGGGAGAGCACTGAAGCTTTCTTT. It translates to CASSSYGESTEAFF.

This chain joins TRBV4-1 and TRBJ1-6; D is uncertain. The length of the CDR3 is 13 residues. Trimming took off 2 bases at V and 14 bases at J, with 13 bases between the two ends. Germline CDR1 is MGHRA and CDR2 is YSYEKL. CDR3: CASSQTRLGALHF. For the CDR3, the DNA is TGCGCCAGCAGCCAAACGCGACTTGGCGCCCTCCACTTT.

The chain employs TRBV7-2 and TRBJ1-2; D is possibly TRBD1 (5 bases). The CDR3 runs 13 residues. The V gene's germline CDR1 is SGHTA and CDR2 FQGNSA. Between the trimmed V and J ends, which lost 5 bases and 1 base, there was a span of 8 bases. CDR3: CASSPDSNYGYTF. DNA for the CDR3: TGTGCCAGCAGCCCAGACAGTAACTATGGCTACACCTTC. Looking up the rest from reference TRBV7-2 and TRBJ1-2 gives the full variable domain: GAGVSQSPSNKVTEKGKDVELRCDPISGHTALYWYRQSLGQGLEFLIYFQGNSAPDKSGLPSDRFSAERTGGSVSTLTIQRTQQEDSAVYLCASSPDSNYGYTFGSGTRLTVV.

The V gene is TRBV19, the J gene TRBJ1-1; tentative D call: TRBD1 (6 bases). This CDR3 has 13 residues. The V end lost 5 bases, the J end lost 9 bases, and 16 bases lay between the germline ends. In germline, CDR1 is LNHDA, CDR2 SQIVND (reference sequence). The CDR3 coding sequence is TGTGCCAGTAGTGTACAGGGTCGTTGGCAAGCTTTCTTT. It encodes CASSVQGRWQAFF.

V and J are TRBV19 and TRBJ1-2; no reliable D call. The V and J ends lost 3 bases and 4 bases respectively, with 9 bases between them. Germline CDR1 reads LNHDA; CDR2 reads SQIVND (reference sequence). The CDR3 covers 13 residues. The CDR3 spells CASSIASLYGYTF. The CDR3 DNA follows: TGTGCCAGTAGTATTGCCAGTCTCTATGGCTACACCTTC.

The CDR3 sequence: CASTHGTFISLGEQYF. CDR3 sequence (DNA): TGTGCCAGCACACACGGGACTTTCATCAGCCTCGGCGAGCAGTACTTC. The chain is built from TRBV2 and TRBJ2-7, with D possibly matching TRBD2 (6 bases). V lost 7 bases, J lost 6 bases, and 25 bases lay in between. Per germline, CDR1 SNHLY and CDR2 FYNNEI. The CDR3 runs 16 residues.

The table lists this clone with a few counts. The chain combines TRBV5-6 with TRBJ1-2, with 9 nucleotides matching TRBD1. Germline CDR1 and CDR2: SGHDT and YYEEEE. This CDR3 is built from 15 residues. V shed 0 bases and J 2 bases; nucleotides not matched to a gene: 2. Written as DNA, the CDR3 is TGTGCCAGCAGCTTGGCGACAGGGGGGAACTATGGCTACACCTTC. This codes for CASSLATGGNYGYTF.

This clone was counted a few times. The J gene is TRBJ1-1, the V gene TRBV11-3; TRBD1 is a possible D gene (5 bases). From germline, CDR1 is SGHNT and CDR2 YENEEA. The CDR3 is 13 residues long. V was shortened by 3 bases and J by 1 base, with 6 bases between the two germline ends. The CDR3 loop is CASSFTGNTEAFF. DNA of the CDR3: TGTGCCAGCAGCTTCACAGGGAACACTGAAGCTTTCTTT.

The CDR3 DNA sequence: TGTGCCAGCAGCGTCGCCGGGACAGGGGATTACCTTTTTACCTACGAGCAGTACTTC. Residues: CASSVAGTGDYLFTYEQYF. This chain uses TRBV9 with TRBJ2-7; 10 bases are shared with TRBD1. Germline lookup yields CDR1 SGDLS and CDR2 YYNGEE. The J segment lost 2 bases and the V segment lost 2 bases, leaving 16 bases of the junction unmatched. This CDR3 spans 19 amino acids.

The chain has TRBV18 and TRBJ1-4, with a possible D match to TRBD1 (5 bases). V lost 2 bases and J lost 6, with 10 bases in between. The CDR3 runs to 14 residues. Per germline, CDR1 KGHSH and CDR2 LQKENI. The CDR3 spells CASSPGARDEKLFF. Written as DNA, the CDR3 is TGTGCCAGCTCACCAGGGGCCAGGGATGAAAAACTGTTTTTT.